These 19 T cell receptor beta chains share one sample of origin, sequenced in a study of blood T cell repertoires in COVID-19. Sequencing was performed with immunoSEQ multiplex PCR; in TCRdb, only in-frame clones are kept and a portion is missing. The sample has more than 150,000 clones, over 75% seen once. The source material was PBMCs or T cells enriched from blood (not recorded which). The receptors derive from a woman aged 45-59 years who had recovered from COVID-19.

The rearrangement joins TRBV19 to TRBJ2-2, with 9 nucleotides matching TRBD2. The V gene's germline CDR1 is LNHDA and CDR2 SQIVND (reference sequence). The CDR3 totals 14 residues. After removal of 5 bases from V and 5 bases from J, the junction contained 3 bases not matched to a gene. The CDR3 nucleotides are TGTGCCAGTAGTCTCCTAGCGGGAACCGGGGAGCTGTTTTTT. This encodes CASSLLAGTGELFF.

The CDR3: CASSQDLRNNYEQYF. In DNA, the CDR3 is TGTGCCAGCAGCCAAGACCTCAGGAACAATTACGAGCAGTACTTC. The V gene is TRBV3-1 (or the pseudogene TRBV3-2), the J gene TRBJ2-7, with D unresolved. The germline V gene has CDR1 LGHDT and CDR2 YNNKEL (reference sequence). CDR3 size: 15 residues. The V end was cut by 0 bases, the J end by 4 bases, with 13 bases between.

CDR3 residues: CSVRRGAMNTEAFF. The CDR3 nucleotides are TGCAGCGTTCGCAGGGGGGCCATGAACACTGAAGCTTTCTTT. The chain recombines TRBV29-1 with TRBJ1-1, with TRBD1 matching over 7 bases. CDR1 is SQVTM and CDR2 is ANQGSEA in the germline V gene. V was clipped by 5 bases and J by 0 bases; unmatched bases: 6. The CDR3 consists of 14 residues. The variable domain in full, completed from reference TRBV29-1 and TRBJ1-1, reads SAVISQKPSRDICQRGTSLTIQCQVDSQVTMMFWYRQQPGQSLTLIATANQGSEATYESGFVIDKFPISRPNLTFSTLTVSNMSPEDSSIYLCSVRRGAMNTEAFFGQGTRLTVV.

The chain has TRBV4-1 and TRBJ1-2; 8 positions match TRBD1. Germline values: CDR1 MGHRA, CDR2 YSYEKL. CDR3 size: 16 residues. J lost 2 bases, V lost 4 bases, and 9 bases had no gene match. CDR3 region: CASSPSWTGSNYGYTF. In DNA, the CDR3 is TGCGCCAGCAGCCCAAGTTGGACAGGGTCGAACTATGGCTACACCTTC.

V usage is TRBV29-1 and J usage is TRBJ1-2, with D possibly TRBD1 on 5 matching bases. The germline V gene has CDR1 SQVTM and CDR2 ANQGSEA. The CDR3 consists of 11 residues. The CDR3 here is CRGGGGDGYTF. The CDR3 coding sequence is TGCAGGGGCGGCGGGGGAGATGGCTACACCTTC.

The gene calls are TRBV4-3 and TRBJ2-3; 7 nucleotides align to TRBD1. The length of the CDR3 is 18 residues. From germline, CDR1 is LGHNA and CDR2 YSLEER. V trimming: 3 bases; J trimming: 1 base; junction bases outside the gene matches: 13. The DNA of the CDR3 is TGCGCCAGCAGCCACGGACAGGCACTCTCGTACGGCACAGATACGCAGTATTTT. It encodes CASSHGQALSYGTDTQYF.

The chain has TRBV5-1 and TRBJ1-4; D unclear. Trimming took off 5 bases at V and 4 bases at J, with 9 bases between the two ends. There are 13 residues in the CDR3. Per the germline V gene, CDR1 is SGHRS and CDR2 is YFSETQ. The CDR3 sequence: CASRAGNNEKLFF. The CDR3 nucleotides are TGCGCCAGCAGAGCGGGCAATAATGAAAAACTGTTTTTT.

This clone was picked up one time. This chain links TRBV29-1 with TRBJ2-2; 15 bases are a match to TRBD2. The ends lost 4 bases at V and 6 bases at J; junction bases unmatched: 12. Germline V lookup: CDR1 SQVTM, CDR2 ANQGSEA. CDR3 length equals 18 residues. CDR3 bases: TGCAGCGTTGGGGAGAGGACTAGCGGGAGGGGAGGTGCCGGGGAGCTGTTTTTT. Its protein product is CSVGERTSGRGGAGELFF.

In DNA, the CDR3 is TGTGCCAGCAGGCGACAGGGGTCCTACAATGAGCAGTTCTTC. Its protein is CASRRQGSYNEQFF. V and J are TRBV27 and TRBJ2-1; the match to TRBD1 covers 8 bases. The junction had 2 bases not matched to a gene; V was cut back by 6 bases and J by 1 base. CDR1 MNHEY and CDR2 SMNVEV come from the germline V gene (reference sequence). The CDR3 runs to 14 residues.

The gene calls are TRBV24-1 and TRBJ2-5; D call uncertain. Per germline, CDR1 KGHDR and CDR2 SFDVKD. This CDR3 comprises 11 residues. Trimming took off 8 bases at V and 2 bases at J, with 5 bases between the two ends. The CDR3 reads CATNSQETQYF. CDR3 sequence (DNA): TGTGCCACCAATAGTCAAGAGACCCAGTACTTC.

The chain couples TRBV12-5 to TRBJ2-7; no firm D call. This CDR3 is built from 12 residues. V shed 5 bases and J shed 3 bases, with 8 bases lying between them. CDR1 is LGHNT and CDR2 is FRNRAP in the germline V gene. As DNA, the CDR3 is TGTGCTAGTGGTGTAGACAACTACGAGCAGTACTTC. Its translation is CASGVDNYEQYF.

Comments on this clone: Other nucleotide sequences in the sample specify the same CDR3. The V gene is TRBV9, the J gene TRBJ2-1; TRBD2 matches at 7 bases. Germline V gives CDR1 SGDLS, CDR2 YYNGEE. With V trimmed by 1 base and J by 2 bases, 3 bases remained unmatched. This CDR3 spans 15 amino acids. Written as DNA, the CDR3 is TGTGCCAGCAGCGTATCCAGCGGGACCTACAATGAGCAGTTCTTC. The encoded protein is CASSVSSGTYNEQFF.

CDR3 nucleotides: TGCAGCGTTGTTGGCGGGAGGAAAGTCGACGAGCAGTACTTC. Its translation is CSVVGGRKVDEQYF. This chain connects TRBV29-1 to TRBJ2-7, with TRBD2 identical over 8 bases. Germline V gene sequence: CDR1 SQVTM, CDR2 ANQGSEA. This CDR3 contains 14 residues. After removal of 4 bases from V and 5 bases from J, the junction contained 10 bases not matched to a gene.

This chain connects TRBV29-1 to TRBJ1-4; the D gene is possibly TRBD1 (5 bases). V lost 4 bases to trimming and J lost 8 bases, with 11 bases between them. Germline lookup yields CDR1 SQVTM and CDR2 ANQGSEA. The CDR3 covers 12 residues. DNA of the CDR3: TGCAGCGTTGCAGGGTTTGGAGAAAAACTGTTTTTT. Translating gives CSVAGFGEKLFF.

This chain connects TRBV18 to TRBJ1-2; possible D gene TRBD1, 5 bases. The CDR3 is made up of 13 amino acids. Germline CDR1 KGHSH, CDR2 LQKENI. Trimming shortened V by 3 bases and J by 7 bases, and 12 bases separated the two germline ends. In DNA form, the CDR3 reads TGTGCCAGCTCACCCTCGGAGGGGACTGGCTACACCTTC. As protein: CASSPSEGTGYTF.

The chain has TRBV19 and TRBJ2-7; 7 bases map to TRBD1. The junction had 15 bases not matched to a gene; V was cut back by 7 bases and J by 6 bases. Germline V lookup: CDR1 LNHDA, CDR2 SQIVND (reference sequence). This CDR3 has 15 residues. The CDR3 spells CASKETGSGRGEQYF. DNA for the CDR3: TGTGCCAGTAAAGAGACAGGGTCGGGACGAGGCGAGCAGTACTTC.

The chain has TRBV5-8 and TRBJ2-5; 9 positions match TRBD1. CDR3 length equals 16 residues. With V trimmed by 0 bases and J by 1 base, 4 bases remained unmatched. CDR1 and CDR2 (germline): SGHTS, YDEGEE. CDR3 nucleotides: TGTGCCAGCAGCTTGGGACAGGGGGTTGTCCAAGAGACCCAGTACTTC. Its translation: CASSLGQGVVQETQYF.

Details on this clone: Sequence at one end of the junction differs from germline and may be a read error. The chain is built from TRBV3-1 (or the pseudogene TRBV3-2) and TRBJ2-2; a possible D gene is TRBD1 (7 bases). Germline CDR1 LGHDT, CDR2 YNNKEL (reference sequence). The CDR3 spans 14 residues. The CDR3 loop reads CASRSDRRGGQLFF. The CDR3 DNA sequence: TGTGCCAGCAGGTCGGACAGGAGGGGCGGGCAGCTGTTTTTT.

V gene TRBV20-1 combines with J gene TRBJ2-1; TRBD2 aligns across 8 bases. The CDR3 totals 14 residues. Trimming removed 3 bases from V and 3 bases from J; junction bases left unmatched: 4. Germline V gene lookup returns CDR1 DFQATT and CDR2 SNEGSKA (reference sequence). Written as DNA, the CDR3 is TGCAGTGCTAGTTCAGCGGGGGACTACAATGAGCAGTTCTTC. As protein: CSASSAGDYNEQFF.